This TCR beta chain was identified in a study of cytomegalovirus exposure and HLA in healthy donors. The PCR made use of 60 Vbeta and 13 Jbeta primers. Data came from immunoSEQ multiplex PCR; TCRdb stores just in-frame clones and leaves some out. The data show 170,000 or so clones, roughly 82% seen once. Concerning this clone: The same CDR3 also results from other DNA sequences found in this sample.

The CDR3 has 16 amino acids. The germline V gene has CDR1 MRHNA and CDR2 SNTAGT. J was trimmed by 3 bases and V by 5 bases; bases with no gene match: 11. Material: PBMCs. This sequence originates from a woman aged 50 to 65 in good health and CMV-seronegative. The V call is TRBV6-4, the J call TRBJ2-3; 7 bases are shared with TRBD1. The CDR3 reads CASSRNRGVGTDTQYF. The CDR3 nucleotides are TGTGCCAGCAGTCGAAACAGGGGAGTTGGTACAGATACGCAGTATTTT.